What follows are 17 T cell receptor beta chains derived from one specimen sequenced in a study of technical replicates of blood from a handful of donors. The protocol was immunoSEQ multiplex PCR, while the TCRdb copy is restricted to in-frame clones and leaves out a portion. Counted here are around 80,000 clones, around nine tenths occurring once; the ten biggest clones make up more than 0.2%. Sequencing used T cells isolated from PBMCs. The receptors derive from a human donor in good health.

The rearrangement links TRBV5-4 to TRBJ2-5; TRBD1 agrees at 7 bases. V dropped 4 bases and J dropped 2; count of bases not matched to a gene: 8. Germline loops: CDR1 SGHNT, CDR2 YYREEE (reference sequence). This CDR3 spans 15 amino acids. The CDR3 sequence is CASSVPGQPQETQYF. The CDR3 nucleotides are TGTGCCAGCAGCGTACCGGGACAGCCTCAAGAGACCCAGTACTTC.

A single count supports this clone. The chain recombines TRBV11-1 with TRBJ2-7; weak D call: TRBD2 (6 bases). The V and J ends lost 3 bases and 2 bases respectively, with 14 bases between them. Germline CDR1 and CDR2: SGHAT and FQDESV (reference sequence). The CDR3 is 15 amino acids. In DNA form, the CDR3 reads TGTGCCAGCAGCTTGGATTGGGGGGTCACCTACGAGCAGTACTTC. Its translation is CASSLDWGVTYEQYF. Complete variable domain (other parts from reference TRBV11-1 and TRBJ2-7): EAEVAQSPRYKITEKSQAVAFWCDPISGHATLYWYRQILGQGPELLVQFQDESVVDDSQLPKDRFSAERLKGVDSTLKIQPAELGDSAMYLCASSLDWGVTYEQYFGPGTRLTVT.

This CDR3 is CASSLGTAFYEQYF. CDR3 sequence (DNA): TGTGCCAGCAGCTTAGGGACAGCGTTTTACGAGCAGTACTTC. The genes are TRBV7-8 and TRBJ2-7; weak D call: TRBD1 (6 bases). The V gene lost 1 base and the J gene lost 4 bases, with 11 bases spanning the gap. The CDR3 runs to 14 residues. Per the germline V gene, CDR1 is SGHVS and CDR2 is FQNEAQ.

V is TRBV2 and J is TRBJ2-1, with 12 bases matching TRBD2. The CDR3 has 15 residues. The germline V gene has CDR1 SNHLY and CDR2 FYNNEI. V lost 6 bases and J lost 8; bases outside the gene matches: 8. The CDR3 protein is CASRPRTSGIHEQFF. CDR3 DNA: TGTGCCAGCAGACCCCGGACTAGCGGGATCCATGAGCAGTTCTTC.

On this clone: Other DNA sequences within the sample encode an identical CDR3. The chain links TRBV28 to TRBJ2-1; D is unresolved. There are 11 residues in the CDR3. Germline-derived CDR1 and CDR2 are MDHEN and SYDVKM. Trimming pared 2 bases from V and 6 bases from J, leaving 2 bases between. The CDR3 here is CASSLLNEQFF. In nucleotides, the CDR3 is TGTGCCAGCAGTTTACTCAATGAGCAGTTCTTC.

The chain couples TRBV6-5 to TRBJ2-1; 11 bases match TRBD2. The CDR3 consists of 13 residues. V shed 8 bases and J 9 bases; nucleotides not matched to a gene: 6. Germline V gene lookup returns CDR1 MNHEY and CDR2 SVGAGI. The chain's CDR3 is CASQGLAGGEQFF. The CDR3 bases are TGTGCCAGCCAAGGGCTAGCGGGAGGTGAGCAGTTCTTC.

The chain combines TRBV6-1 with TRBJ2-7; the match to TRBD2 covers 7 bases. CDR3 length equals 15 residues. The germline V gene has CDR1 MNHNS and CDR2 SASEGT. V was pared by 5 bases and J by 4 bases, with 11 bases of the junction left unmatched. The CDR3 region has the DNA TGTGCCAGCAGTTTGGAGGGTAGCGGGCGGTACGAGCAGTACTTC. Translation: CASSLEGSGRYEQYF.

This chain uses TRBV5-1 with TRBJ2-3; tentative D call: TRBD2 (5 bases). V was cut by 0 bases and J by 3 bases, with 8 bases left in between. Germline V gene data show CDR1 as SGHRS and CDR2 as YFSETQ. CDR3 length equals 14 residues. DNA of the CDR3: TGCGCCAGCAGCTTGGGGGTAGCGACAGATACGCAGTATTTT. Translated, it gives CASSLGVATDTQYF.

V and J are TRBV10-2 and TRBJ2-3, with 13 bases fitting TRBD2. The junction had 2 bases not matched to a gene; V was cut back by 6 bases and J by 5 bases. The CDR3 has 14 residues. Germline V CDR1 and CDR2: WSHSY, SAAADI. The CDR3 is CASRLAGGRDTQYF. In nucleotides, the CDR3 is TGCGCCAGCAGACTAGCGGGGGGGCGAGATACGCAGTATTTT.

This rearrangement joins TRBV7-2 to TRBJ2-3, with 9 nucleotides matching TRBD2. The germline CDR1 and CDR2 sequences are SGHTA and FQGNSA. The CDR3 has 15 amino acids. J gave up 1 base and V 4 bases, and 3 bases lay outside the gene matches. This CDR3 reads CASSSKREGTDTQYF. CDR3 coding DNA: TGTGCCAGCAGCTCGAAGCGGGAGGGCACAGATACGCAGTATTTT.

This clone was detected once. The rearrangement links TRBV19 to TRBJ2-3, with 10 bases matching TRBD2. The CDR3 length is 19 residues. V shed 3 bases and J 2 bases; nucleotides not matched to a gene: 14. Germline V gene lookup returns CDR1 LNHDA and CDR2 SQIVND (reference sequence). The DNA for the CDR3 is TGTGCCAGTAGTATTAGCGGGTTTAGCGGGAGGTCATACACAGATACGCAGTATTTT. This codes for CASSISGFSGRSYTDTQYF.

The CDR3 loop reads CASSSVQGLYEQYF. The CDR3 DNA sequence: TGTGCCAGCAGCTCCGTGCAGGGGCTGTACGAGCAGTACTTC. The chain links TRBV5-6 to TRBJ2-7; D may be TRBD1 (6 bases). Trimming cost V 3 bases and J 4 bases, with 14 bases left between them. This CDR3 region has 14 residues. CDR1 SGHDT and CDR2 YYEEEE come from the germline V gene.

V gene TRBV2 combines with J gene TRBJ2-5; maybe TRBD1 (5 bases). Per germline, CDR1 SNHLY and CDR2 FYNNEI. This CDR3 has 13 residues. V lost 6 bases and J 4 bases, leaving 12 bases between the germline ends. The DNA of the CDR3 is TGTGCCAGCAGAGGGGTGCCCGGAGAGACCCAGTACTTC. Its protein is CASRGVPGETQYF.

V is TRBV5-1 and J is TRBJ2-7; 8 nucleotides align to TRBD1. V lost 7 bases, J lost 6 bases, and 9 bases stayed unmatched. CDR1 SGHRS and CDR2 YFSETQ come from the germline V gene. The CDR3 extends over 13 amino acids. The CDR3 spells CASSRDRYSEQYF. CDR3 nucleotides: TGCGCCAGCTCCCGGGACAGGTATAGCGAGCAGTACTTC.

The chain couples TRBV7-2 to TRBJ1-5, with a tentative D call TRBD1 (5 bases). Germline V CDR1 and CDR2: SGHTA, FQGNSA. The CDR3 has 14 amino acids. V was clipped by 1 base and J by 3 bases, with 7 bases between them. CDR3 amino acids: CASSLGGFNQPQHF. CDR3 in DNA: TGTGCCAGCAGCTTAGGGGGCTTCAATCAGCCCCAGCATTTT.

The chain recombines TRBV5-1 with TRBJ2-3; 8 bases align to TRBD1. The germline V gene has CDR1 SGHRS and CDR2 YFSETQ. The junction had 6 bases not matched to a gene; V was cut back by 4 bases and J by 2 bases. This CDR3 contains 15 residues. The CDR3 here is CASSPGQDITDTQYF. DNA of the CDR3: TGCGCCAGCAGCCCGGGACAGGACATCACAGATACGCAGTATTTT.

This sequence joins TRBV27 and TRBJ2-2; TRBD1 matches at 9 bases. The CDR3 is made up of 15 amino acids. The J segment lost 5 bases and the V segment lost 6 bases, leaving 7 bases of the junction unmatched. Germline assignment: CDR1 MNHEY and CDR2 SMNVEV (reference sequence). The CDR3 DNA reads TGTGCCAGCAGAGGGGGACAGGGAGGGACCGGGGAGCTGTTTTTT. It encodes CASRGGQGGTGELFF.